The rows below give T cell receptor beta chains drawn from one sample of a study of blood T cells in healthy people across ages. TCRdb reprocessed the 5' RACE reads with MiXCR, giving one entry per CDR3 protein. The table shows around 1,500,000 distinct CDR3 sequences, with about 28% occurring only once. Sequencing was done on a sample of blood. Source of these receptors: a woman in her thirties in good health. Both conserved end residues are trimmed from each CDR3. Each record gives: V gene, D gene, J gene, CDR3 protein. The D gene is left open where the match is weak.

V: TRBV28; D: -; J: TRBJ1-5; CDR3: ASSRGSSNQPQH
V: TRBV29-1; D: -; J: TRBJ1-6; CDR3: GVGGNSPLH
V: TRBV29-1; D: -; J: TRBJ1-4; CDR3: SVQGFLFEKLF
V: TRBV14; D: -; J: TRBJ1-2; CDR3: ASSQYWGSNYGYT
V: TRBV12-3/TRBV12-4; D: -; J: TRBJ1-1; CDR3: ASSVTRVEAF
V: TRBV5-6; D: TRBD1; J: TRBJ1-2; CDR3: ASSLIDRDYGYT
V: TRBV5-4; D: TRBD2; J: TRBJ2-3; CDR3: ASSLGGGQDTQY
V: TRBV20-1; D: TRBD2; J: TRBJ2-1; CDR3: SARGTGRTSGFYNEQF
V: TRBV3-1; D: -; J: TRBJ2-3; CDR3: ASSQEQADTQY
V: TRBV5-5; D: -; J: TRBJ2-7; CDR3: ASSLVFGTRSYEQY
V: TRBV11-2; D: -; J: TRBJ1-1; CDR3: ASSLSGGGTRTEAF
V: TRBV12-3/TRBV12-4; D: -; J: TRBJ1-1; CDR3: ASTLGSLKAF
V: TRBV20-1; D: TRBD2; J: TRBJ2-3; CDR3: SAGLASGRTDTQY
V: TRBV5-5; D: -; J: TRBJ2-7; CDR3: ASSLLGRGSSYEQY
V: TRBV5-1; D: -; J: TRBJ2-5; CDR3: ASSLTGTRKETQY
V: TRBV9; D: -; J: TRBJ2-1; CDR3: ASSVRSFGNEQF
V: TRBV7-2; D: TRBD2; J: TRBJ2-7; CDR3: ASSSGTSEAYEQY
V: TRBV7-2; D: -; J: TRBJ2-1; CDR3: ASSLVPPNLYNEQF
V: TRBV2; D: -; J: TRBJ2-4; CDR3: ASSAGGSYTKNIRY
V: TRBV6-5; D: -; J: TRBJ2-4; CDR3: ASSYSGLGAKNIQY
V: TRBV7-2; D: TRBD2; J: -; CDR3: ASSQGTGGGPQETQY
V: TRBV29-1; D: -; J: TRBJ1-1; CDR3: SVAGGGTEAF
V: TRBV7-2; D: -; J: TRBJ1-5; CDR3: ASSPQGYYSNQPQH
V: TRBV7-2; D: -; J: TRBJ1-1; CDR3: ASSSVLFRGVNTEAF
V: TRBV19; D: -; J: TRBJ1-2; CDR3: ASSIPQGGYT
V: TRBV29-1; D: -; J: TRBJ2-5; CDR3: SDQRLETQY
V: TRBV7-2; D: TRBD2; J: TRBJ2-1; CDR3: ASSLTSGTWNGQF